Below, one TCR beta chain is given with its context. The sample originates from a study of blood T cell repertoires in COVID-19. Here immunoSEQ multiplex PCR was the method, and the copy in TCRdb shows in-frame clones only, minus some. Of around 200,000 clones listed, approximately 89% are singletons. CDR1 and CDR2 (germline): MDHEN, SYDVKM. Trimming removed 5 bases from V and 0 bases from J, with 23 bases in between. There are 19 residues in the CDR3. This TCR was recovered from a woman younger than 35 who had recovered from COVID-19. Specimen: PBMCs or T cells enriched from blood (not recorded which). The chain links TRBV28 to TRBJ1-5, with D uncertain. In DNA, the CDR3 is TGTGCCAGCAGTCCATATCAGAGAAGGACTATCTATAGCAATCAGCCCCAGCATTTT. This sequence encodes CASSPYQRRTIYSNQPQHF.